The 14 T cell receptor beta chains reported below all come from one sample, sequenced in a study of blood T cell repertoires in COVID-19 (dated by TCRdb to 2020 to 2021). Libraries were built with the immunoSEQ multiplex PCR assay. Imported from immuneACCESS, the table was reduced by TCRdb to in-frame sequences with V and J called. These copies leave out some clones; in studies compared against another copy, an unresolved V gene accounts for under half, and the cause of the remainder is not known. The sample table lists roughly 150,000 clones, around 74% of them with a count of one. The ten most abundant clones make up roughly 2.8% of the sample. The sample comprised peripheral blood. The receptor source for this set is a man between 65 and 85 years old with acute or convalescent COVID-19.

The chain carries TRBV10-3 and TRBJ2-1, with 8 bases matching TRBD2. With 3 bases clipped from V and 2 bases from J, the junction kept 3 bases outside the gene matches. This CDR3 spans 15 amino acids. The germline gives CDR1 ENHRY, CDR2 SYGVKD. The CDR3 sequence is CAISEFSGTYNEQFF. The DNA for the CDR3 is TGTGCCATCAGTGAATTTAGCGGGACCTACAATGAGCAGTTCTTC.

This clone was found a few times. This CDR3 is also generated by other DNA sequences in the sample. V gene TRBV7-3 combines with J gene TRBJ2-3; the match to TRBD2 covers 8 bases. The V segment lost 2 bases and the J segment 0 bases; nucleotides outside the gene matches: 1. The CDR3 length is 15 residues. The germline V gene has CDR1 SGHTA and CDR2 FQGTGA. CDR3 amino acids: CASSLAGGSTDTQYF. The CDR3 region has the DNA TGTGCCAGCAGCTTAGCGGGAGGAAGCACAGATACGCAGTATTTT.

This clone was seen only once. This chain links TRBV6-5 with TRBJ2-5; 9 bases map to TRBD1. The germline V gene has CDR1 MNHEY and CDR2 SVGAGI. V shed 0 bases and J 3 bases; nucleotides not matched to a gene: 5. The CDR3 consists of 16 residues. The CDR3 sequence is CASSYSMRTGEETQYF. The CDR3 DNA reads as TGTGCCAGCAGTTACTCGATGAGGACAGGGGAAGAGACCCAGTACTTC.

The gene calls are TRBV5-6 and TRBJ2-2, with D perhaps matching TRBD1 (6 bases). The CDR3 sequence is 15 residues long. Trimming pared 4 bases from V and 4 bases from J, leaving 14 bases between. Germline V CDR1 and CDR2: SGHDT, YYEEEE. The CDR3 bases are TGTGCCAGCAGCAAAACGGGACACAGCACCGGGGAGCTGTTTTTT. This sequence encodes CASSKTGHSTGELFF.

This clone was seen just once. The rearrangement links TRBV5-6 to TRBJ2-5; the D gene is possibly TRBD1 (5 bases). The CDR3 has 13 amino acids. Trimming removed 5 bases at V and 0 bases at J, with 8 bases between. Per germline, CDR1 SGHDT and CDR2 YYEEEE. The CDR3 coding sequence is TGTGCCAGCAGAAGGGGCTACCAAGAGACCCAGTACTTC. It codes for CASRRGYQETQYF.

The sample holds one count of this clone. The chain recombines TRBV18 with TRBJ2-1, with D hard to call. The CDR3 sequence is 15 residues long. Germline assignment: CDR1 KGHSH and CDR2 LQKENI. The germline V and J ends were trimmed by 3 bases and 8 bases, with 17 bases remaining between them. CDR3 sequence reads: CASSPPTATADEQFF. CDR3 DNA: TGTGCCAGCTCACCGCCCACAGCCACTGCCGATGAGCAGTTCTTC. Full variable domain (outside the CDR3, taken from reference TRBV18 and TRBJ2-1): NAGVMQNPRHLVRRRGQEARLRCSPMKGHSHVYWYRQLPEEGLKFMVYLQKENIIDESGMPKERFSAEFPKEGPSILRIQQVVRGDSAAYFCASSPPTATADEQFFGPGTRLTVL.

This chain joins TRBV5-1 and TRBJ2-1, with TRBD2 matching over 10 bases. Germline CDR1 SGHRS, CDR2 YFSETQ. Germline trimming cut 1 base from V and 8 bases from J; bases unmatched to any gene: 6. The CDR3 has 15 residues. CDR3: CASSLRAGGLYEQFF. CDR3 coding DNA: TGCGCCAGCAGCTTGAGAGCGGGGGGGCTGTATGAGCAGTTCTTC.

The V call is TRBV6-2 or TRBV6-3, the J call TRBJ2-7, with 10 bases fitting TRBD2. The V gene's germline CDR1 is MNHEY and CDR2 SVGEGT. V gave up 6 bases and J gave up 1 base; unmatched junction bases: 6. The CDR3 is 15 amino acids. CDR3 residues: CASRPWTSGSYEQYF. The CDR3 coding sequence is TGTGCCAGCAGACCTTGGACTAGCGGATCCTACGAGCAGTACTTC.

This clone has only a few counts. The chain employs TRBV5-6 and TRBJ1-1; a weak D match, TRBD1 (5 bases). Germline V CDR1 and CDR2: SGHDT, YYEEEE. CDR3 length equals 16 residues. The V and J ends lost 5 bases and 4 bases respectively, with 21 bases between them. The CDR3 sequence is CASRLRGRRVFTEAFF. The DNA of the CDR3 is TGTGCCAGCAGGTTAAGGGGCAGGCGCGTATTCACTGAAGCTTTCTTT.

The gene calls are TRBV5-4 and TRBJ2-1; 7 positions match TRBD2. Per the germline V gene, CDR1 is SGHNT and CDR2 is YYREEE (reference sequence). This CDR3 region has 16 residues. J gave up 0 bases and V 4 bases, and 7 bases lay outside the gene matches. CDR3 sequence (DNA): TGTGCCAGCAGCCAAAACCTAGCGGCCTCCTACAATGAGCAGTTCTTC. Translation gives CASSQNLAASYNEQFF.

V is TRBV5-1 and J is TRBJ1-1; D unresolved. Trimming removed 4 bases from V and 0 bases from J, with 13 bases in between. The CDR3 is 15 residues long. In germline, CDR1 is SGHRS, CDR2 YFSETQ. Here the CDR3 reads CASSPVAGMNTEAFF. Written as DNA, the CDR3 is TGCGCCAGCAGCCCTGTGGCGGGGATGAACACTGAAGCTTTCTTT. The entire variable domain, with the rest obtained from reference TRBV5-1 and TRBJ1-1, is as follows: KAGVTQTPRYLIKTRGQQVTLSCSPISGHRSVSWYQQTPGQGLQFLFEYFSETQRNKGNFPGRFSGRQFSNSRSEMNVSTLELGDSALYLCASSPVAGMNTEAFFGQGTRLTVV.

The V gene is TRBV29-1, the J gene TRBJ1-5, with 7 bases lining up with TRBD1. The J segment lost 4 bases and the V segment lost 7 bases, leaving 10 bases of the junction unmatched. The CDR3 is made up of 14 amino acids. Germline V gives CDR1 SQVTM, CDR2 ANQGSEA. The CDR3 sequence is CSAGEGTANQPQHF. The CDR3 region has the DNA TGCAGCGCGGGGGAGGGGACAGCAAATCAGCCCCAGCATTTT.

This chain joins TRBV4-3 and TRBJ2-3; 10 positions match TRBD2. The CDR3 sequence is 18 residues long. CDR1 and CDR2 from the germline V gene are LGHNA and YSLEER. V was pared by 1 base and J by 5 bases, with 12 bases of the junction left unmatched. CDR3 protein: CASSQAQASGRAIDTQYF. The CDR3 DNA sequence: TGCGCCAGCAGCCAAGCCCAAGCGAGCGGGAGGGCAATAGATACGCAGTATTTT.

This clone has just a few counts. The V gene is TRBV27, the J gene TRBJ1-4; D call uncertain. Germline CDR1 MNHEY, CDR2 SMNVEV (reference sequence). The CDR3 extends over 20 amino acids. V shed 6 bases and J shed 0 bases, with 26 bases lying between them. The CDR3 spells CASSPSGWRSRGATNEKLFF. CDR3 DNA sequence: TGTGCCAGCAGCCCCTCCGGGTGGCGGTCCCGCGGGGCAACTAATGAAAAACTGTTTTTT.